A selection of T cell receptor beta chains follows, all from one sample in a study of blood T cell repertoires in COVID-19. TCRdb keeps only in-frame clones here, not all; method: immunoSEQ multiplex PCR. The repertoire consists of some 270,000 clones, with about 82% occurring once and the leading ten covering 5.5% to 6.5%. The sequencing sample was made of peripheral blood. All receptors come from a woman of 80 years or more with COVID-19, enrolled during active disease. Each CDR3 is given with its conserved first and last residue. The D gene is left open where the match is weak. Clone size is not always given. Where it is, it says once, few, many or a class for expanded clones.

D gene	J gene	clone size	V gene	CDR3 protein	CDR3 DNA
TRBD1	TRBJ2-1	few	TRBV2	CASSEVTGTGGNEQFF	TGTGCCAGCAGTGAAGTAACCGGGACAGGGGGTAATGAGCAGTTCTTC
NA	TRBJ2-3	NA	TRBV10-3	CASESGSTDTQYF	TGTGCCAGCGAAAGCGGGAGCACAGATACGCAGTATTTT
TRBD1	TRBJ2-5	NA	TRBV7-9	CASSAGQGRTQYF	TGTGCCAGCAGCGCCGGACAGGGGAGGACCCAGTACTTC
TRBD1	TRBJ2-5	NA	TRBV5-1	CASSPQGTGETQYF	TGCGCCAGCAGCCCACAGGGGACAGGAGAGACCCAGTACTTC
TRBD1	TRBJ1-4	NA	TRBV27	CASSWTGRHEKLFF	TGTGCCAGCAGTTGGACAGGGAGGCATGAAAAACTGTTTTTT
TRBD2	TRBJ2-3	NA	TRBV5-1	CASSRLAGGNTDTQYF	TGCGCCAGCAGCCGACTAGCGGGGGGTAACACAGATACGCAGTATTTT
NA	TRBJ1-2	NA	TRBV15	CATSRTQANNYGYTF	TGTGCCACCAGCAGAACACAGGCGAATAACTATGGCTACACCTTC
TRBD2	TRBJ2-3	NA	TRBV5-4	CASSRGTSGGTDTQYF	TGTGCCAGCAGCCGTGGGACTAGCGGGGGTACAGATACGCAGTATTTT
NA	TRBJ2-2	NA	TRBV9	CASSVAAGIKSTGELFF	TGTGCCAGCAGCGTAGCCGCAGGGATTAAGAGCACCGGGGAGCTGTTTTTT
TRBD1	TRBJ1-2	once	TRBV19	CASSPRTGTYYGYTF	TGTGCCAGTAGTCCAAGGACAGGGACTTACTATGGCTACACCTTC
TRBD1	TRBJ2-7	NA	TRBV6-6	CASSHGRDRVNYEQYF	TGTGCCAGCAGCCACGGAAGGGACAGGGTCAATTACGAGCAGTACTTC
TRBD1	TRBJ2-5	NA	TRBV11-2	CATRGQQETQYF	TGTGCTACCCGGGGACAGCAAGAGACCCAGTACTTC